This is a list of T cell receptor beta chains from one sample in a study of T cell repertoires in cytomegalovirus infection. A single record per CDR3 protein comes from TCRdb applying MiXCR to the reads. The sample holds more than 400,000 distinct CDR3 sequences, 26% seen once. The sequencing sample was made of PBMCs. The receptors were sampled from a human donor in good health (CMV status not recorded). Some clones in this sample may be carry-over from other donors' samples. CDR3s include the opening cysteine and the closing phenylalanine or tryptophan. A D gene is named only where the DNA matches it firmly. Only some rows state a clone size, as once, few, many or a class for expanded clones.

clone_size	d_call	v_call	j_call	cdr3_nt	cdr3_aa
.	TRBD1	TRBV10-3	TRBJ1-4	TGTGCCATCAGTGACCTAGACAGGGTGTCTGAAAAACTGTTTTTT	CAISDLDRVSEKLFF
.	TRBD1	TRBV12-3/TRBV12-4	TRBJ2-7	TGTGCCAGCACCGTAGGGGGACAGGGCTACGAGCAGTACTTC	CASTVGGQGYEQYF
many	.	TRBV7-2	TRBJ1-4	TGTGCCAGCAGCACACCTAGGAACAGCAATAATGAAAAACTGTTTTTT	CASSTPRNSNNEKLFF
many	TRBD2	TRBV7-2	TRBJ2-2	TGTGCCAGCAGCTTAACGAGCGGGAGGGCCGGGGAGCTGTTTTTT	CASSLTSGRAGELFF
.	.	TRBV18	TRBJ2-5	TGTGCCAGCTCCGTCACGGACAGCCGAAGAGAGACCCAGTACTTC	CASSVTDSRRETQYF
many	TRBD2	TRBV7-2	TRBJ2-4	TGTGCCAGCAGCCCGGGACTAGCGGGAAGCCGAAACATTCAGTACTTC	CASSPGLAGSRNIQYF
.	TRBD2	TRBV18	TRBJ2-1	TGTGCCAGCTCACCGGTTAGGGGACTAGCGGTCGATGAGCAGTTCTTC	CASSPVRGLAVDEQFF
.	.	TRBV19	TRBJ2-2	TGTGCCTCCAGGGGGAGGCGGGACACCGGGGAGCTGTTTTTT	CASRGRRDTGELFF
.	.	TRBV24-1	TRBJ1-5	TGTGCCACCAGTCAGACCGGTTCTAATCAGCCCCAGCATTTT	CATSQTGSNQPQHF
many	.	TRBV2	TRBJ1-3	TGTGCCAGCAGTGGACAACTTGGAAACACCATATATTTT	CASSGQLGNTIYF
.	.	TRBV19	TRBJ2-3	TGTGCCAGTAAAACCACTAGCACAGATACGCAGTATTTT	CASKTTSTDTQYF
.	TRBD2	TRBV7-3	TRBJ2-3	TGTGCCAGCAGCCCTTGGACTAGCGGGGGCACAGATACGCAGTATTTT	CASSPWTSGGTDTQYF
.	.	TRBV20-1	TRBJ2-1	TGCAGTGCGGCTAGGAGTTACAATGAGCAGTTCTTC	CSAARSYNEQFF
many	.	TRBV28	TRBJ2-7	TGTGCCAGCAGTCTACCAGGGACATCTTACGAGCAGTACTTC	CASSLPGTSYEQYF
many	.	TRBV28	TRBJ2-1	TGTGCCAGCAGTTTGACATCCTCCTACAATGAGCAGTTCTTC	CASSLTSSYNEQFF
.	.	TRBV20-1	TRBJ1-3	TGCAGTGCTCCTGCCACCCAAGCCAACTCTGGAAACACCATATATTTT	CSAPATQANSGNTIYF
few	TRBD2	TRBV12-3/TRBV12-4	TRBJ2-3	TGTGCCAGCATGGGACCAGCGGGATCACACGCAGATACGCAGTATTTT	CASMGPAGSHADTQYF
.	.	TRBV5-4	TRBJ2-1	TGTGCCAGCAGCCGGGAGCTAGAAAGTGAGCAGTTCTTC	CASSRELESEQFF
once	TRBD1	TRBV15	TRBJ2-4	TGTGCCACCGCGGGACAGGGTTTAGACATTCAGTACTTC	CATAGQGLDIQYF
.	.	TRBV10-3	TRBJ2-3	TGTGCCATCAGTGTCGGGAGAGTGGATACGCAGTATTTT	CAISVGRVDTQYF
few	TRBD2	TRBV4-3	TRBJ2-1	TGCGCCAGCAGCCAAGCTCTAGCGGACCCCTACAATGAGCAGTTCTTC	CASSQALADPYNEQFF
once	.	TRBV11-3	TRBJ2-5	TGTGCCAGCAGCTTAGTTCCGTCTAGTTTTGAAGAGACCCAGTACTTC	CASSLVPSSFEETQYF
.	.	TRBV7-2	TRBJ1-2	TGTGCCAGCAGCTTAGCTGGCGGGGGCGCGGTTGGCTACACCTTC	CASSLAGGGAVGYTF
.	TRBD2	TRBV28	TRBJ2-3	TGTGCCAGTATTAGCGGGATTAGCACAGATACGCAGTATTTT	CASISGISTDTQYF
.	.	TRBV7-7	TRBJ2-5	TGTGCTAGCAGCTTAGGAGGACAGCAGCAAGAGACCCAGTACTTC	CASSLGGQQQETQYF
.	.	TRBV28	TRBJ1-3	TGCGGGAGCGGGGTTAGTTCTGGAAACACCATATATTTT	CGSGVSSGNTIYF
few	.	TRBV28	TRBJ2-5	TGTGCCAGCAGTTTATACAGGGTGGAGACCCAGTACTTC	CASSLYRVETQYF
once	.	TRBV5-4	TRBJ1-2	TGTGCCAGCGACGAAGGGACGCGCTCTATGAGCTACACCTTC	CASDEGTRSMSYTF
few	.	TRBV12-3/TRBV12-4	TRBJ1-3	TGTGCCAGCAGTTTAGGAGAAAACACCATATATTTT	CASSLGENTIYF
many	.	TRBV7-8	TRBJ2-1	TGTGCCAGCAGCTTCTCCTTATCCAGGGCCAATGAGCAGTTCTTC	CASSFSLSRANEQFF
many	.	TRBV7-2	TRBJ2-3	TGTGCCAGCAGCTTAACTAGCGATACGCAGTATTTT	CASSLTSDTQYF
.	.	TRBV28	TRBJ2-1	TGTGCCAGCAGTTTCGGAGACCCATACAATGAGCAGTTCTTC	CASSFGDPYNEQFF
many	.	TRBV7-6	TRBJ2-5	TGTGCCAGCAGCCCCTTGGTTAGCGCTGAGACCCAGTACTTC	CASSPLVSAETQYF
.	.	TRBV12-3/TRBV12-4	TRBJ1-5	TGTGCCAGCAGCTCATACACCGCTTATCAGCCCCAGCATTTT	CASSSYTAYQPQHF
.	TRBD1	TRBV11-2	TRBJ2-1	TGTGCCAGCAGGCCCGGGACAGAGTACCATGAGCAGTTCTTC	CASRPGTEYHEQFF
.	.	TRBV6-5	TRBJ2-2	TGTGCCAGCAGTTTGAATCAGGGATACGCGAACACCGGGGAGCTGTTTTTT	CASSLNQGYANTGELFF
.	.	TRBV20-1	TRBJ2-5	TGCAGTGCTAGAGATGGCAGGGGCCAAGAGACCCAGTACTTC	CSARDGRGQETQYF
once	.	TRBV20-1	TRBJ1-5	TGCAGTGCTAGAGGTCCCGAGGGCAATAACCAGCATTTT	CSARGPEGNNQHF
few	TRBD1	TRBV20-1	TRBJ2-1	TGCAGTGCTCGGATGACAGGGTGGTTCGATGAGCAGTTCTTC	CSARMTGWFDEQFF
few	TRBD2	TRBV7-9	TRBJ2-3	TGTGCCAGCAGCGCCGGACTAGCGGGAGGATATACGCAGTATTTT	CASSAGLAGGYTQYF
many	TRBD2	TRBV7-2	TRBJ2-3	TGTGCCAGCAGCTTAGGAGGACTAGGCACAGATACGCAGTATTTT	CASSLGGLGTDTQYF
.	TRBD2	TRBV3-1	TRBJ2-1	TGTGCCAGCAGCCAAGCAACTAGCGGGAACCACGAGCAGTTCTTC	CASSQATSGNHEQFF
.	.	TRBV12-3/TRBV12-4	TRBJ2-2	TGTGCCAGCAGTGCAAACAGGGACACCGGGGAGCTGTTTTTT	CASSANRDTGELFF
.	.	TRBV28	TRBJ1-5	TGTGCCATGGCCGCGGACGGCAATCAGCCCCAGCATTTT	CAMAADGNQPQHF
.	.	TRBV28	TRBJ2-7	TGTGCCAGCAGGAGGGGCGTCGAGCAGTACTTC	CASRRGVEQYF
.	TRBD1	TRBV6-5	TRBJ1-2	TGTGCCAGCAAGACAGGGAGCTATGGCTACACCTTC	CASKTGSYGYTF
.	.	TRBV6-2/TRBV6-3	TRBJ1-1	TGTGCCAGCAGAAACCCGGGACCCAGTTTGGCTTTCTTT	CASRNPGPSLAFF
.	TRBD2	TRBV7-9	TRBJ2-5	TGTGCCAGCAGCGTCAGCGGGAGGGGTCCTCGGGAGACCCAGTACTTC	CASSVSGRGPRETQYF
few	.	TRBV7-8	TRBJ1-1	TGTGCCAGCAGACCTGTCATGAACACTGAAGCTTTCTTT	CASRPVMNTEAFF
many	.	TRBV7-2	TRBJ1-6	TGTGCCAGCAGCTTAGTTGGGGATTCACCCCTCCACTTT	CASSLVGDSPLHF
.	.	TRBV7-9	TRBJ2-6	TGTGCCAGCAGCTCGAAGGGGAAGGGGGCCAACGTCCTGACTTTC	CASSSKGKGANVLTF
few	.	TRBV20-1	TRBJ1-2	TGCAGTGCCCAGGGGTCAGCTAACTATGGCTACACCTTC	CSAQGSANYGYTF
.	TRBD1	TRBV5-6	TRBJ2-5	TGTGCCAGCAGCTCAGGACAGGGTATAAAGACCCAGTACTTC	CASSSGQGIKTQYF
many	.	TRBV4-1	TRBJ2-3	TGCGCCAGCAGCCAAGTGTCGGGAGATACGCAGTATTTT	CASSQVSGDTQYF
.	.	TRBV6-2/TRBV6-3	TRBJ2-7	TGTGCCAGCAAGGAAAGGCTCCTTGGGTACGAGCAGTACTTC	CASKERLLGYEQYF
.	.	TRBV5-4	TRBJ2-3	TGTGCCAGCAGCCGTAAGGACACGGGCACAGATACGCAGTATTTT	CASSRKDTGTDTQYF
.	.	TRBV7-6	TRBJ2-5	TGTGCCAGCAGCAACCCGGGGGCTAGTGGCCCCCAAGAGACCCAGTACTTC	CASSNPGASGPQETQYF
.	TRBD1	TRBV10-3	TRBJ2-1	TGTGCCATCAGTACCGACAGGGGGACCTACAATGAGCAGTTCTTC	CAISTDRGTYNEQFF
few	.	TRBV5-1	TRBJ2-3	TGCGCCAGCAGCTCCATACTAGTTCCGCAGTATTTT	CASSSILVPQYF